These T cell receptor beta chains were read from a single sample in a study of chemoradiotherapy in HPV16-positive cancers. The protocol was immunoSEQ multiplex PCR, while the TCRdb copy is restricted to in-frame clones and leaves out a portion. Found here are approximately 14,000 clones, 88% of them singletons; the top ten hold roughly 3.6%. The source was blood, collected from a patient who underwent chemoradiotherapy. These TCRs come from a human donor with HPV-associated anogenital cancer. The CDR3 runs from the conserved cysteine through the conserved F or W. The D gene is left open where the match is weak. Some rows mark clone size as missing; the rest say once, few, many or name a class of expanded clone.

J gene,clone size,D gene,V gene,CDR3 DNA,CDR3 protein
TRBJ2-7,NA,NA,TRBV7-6,TGTGCCAGCGGCGGGCATGGGGCCTACGAGCAGTACTTC,CASGGHGAYEQYF
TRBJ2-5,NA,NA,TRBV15,TGTGCCACCAGCGCTCGAAAGTACGGTCAAGAGACCCAGTACTTC,CATSARKYGQETQYF
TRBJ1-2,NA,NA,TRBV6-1,TGTGCCAGTGGGTGGGGCTACACCTTC,CASGWGYTF
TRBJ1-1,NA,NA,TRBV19,TGTGCCAGTAGTATGGGTCCCTATCAGAACACTGAAGCTTTCTTT,CASSMGPYQNTEAFF
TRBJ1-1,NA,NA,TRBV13,TGTGCCAGCTTAGTACAGACTGAGGCCCCTGAAGCTTTCTTT,CASLVQTEAPEAFF
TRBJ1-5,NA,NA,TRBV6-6,TGTGCCAGCATGAACGATTATAGCAATCAGCCCCAGCATTTT,CASMNDYSNQPQHF
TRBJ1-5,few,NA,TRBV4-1,TGCGCCAGCAGCCAAGAGGGAAGCAATCAGCCCCAGCATTTT,CASSQEGSNQPQHF
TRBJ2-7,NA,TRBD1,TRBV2,TGTGCCAGCAGATTGGACAGGGAGGCCTCCTACGAGCAGTACTTC,CASRLDREASYEQYF
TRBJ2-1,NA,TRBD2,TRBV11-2,TGTGCCAGCAGCTTAGGACTAGCGGGAGTACCGTTCTTC,CASSLGLAGVPFF
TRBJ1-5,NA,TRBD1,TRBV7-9,TGTGCCAGCAGCCCGGGACAGGGAGGCAATCAGCCCCAGCATTTT,CASSPGQGGNQPQHF
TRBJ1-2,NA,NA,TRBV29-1,TGCAGCGTTGCCCTAGGGGACTCCTATGGCTACACCTTC,CSVALGDSYGYTF
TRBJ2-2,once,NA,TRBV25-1,TGTGCCAGCAGTGAATCGAGAGGGCGGGCCGGGGAGCTGTTTTTT,CASSESRGRAGELFF
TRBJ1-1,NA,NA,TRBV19,TGTGCCAGTAGTATAGATTGGGACACTGAAGCTTTCTTT,CASSIDWDTEAFF
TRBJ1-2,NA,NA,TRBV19,TGTGCCAGTACCATAACAGGACATATCGACCAGGCTAACTATGGCTACACCTTC,CASTITGHIDQANYGYTF
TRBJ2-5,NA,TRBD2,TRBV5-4,TGTGCCAGCAGCCCGGGACTAGCGGCAGAGACCCAGTACTTC,CASSPGLAAETQYF
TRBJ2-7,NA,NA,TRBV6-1,TGTGCCAGCATGGAGGGGGATTCCAACGAGCAGTACTTC,CASMEGDSNEQYF
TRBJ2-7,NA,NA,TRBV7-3,TGTGCCAGCAGCTTAAATCCGCCGGGCGCGAACTACGAGCAGTACTTC,CASSLNPPGANYEQYF
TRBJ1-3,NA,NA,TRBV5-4,TGTGCCAGCAGCTGGATTTCTGGAAACACCATATATTTT,CASSWISGNTIYF
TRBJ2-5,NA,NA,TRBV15,TGTGCCACCAGCAGAGATGCGGCTAGCCACGGTGGGACCCAGTACTTC,CATSRDAASHGGTQYF
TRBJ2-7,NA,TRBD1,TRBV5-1,TGCGCCAGCAGCTCGCCCGGGACAGGCCAATACGAGCAGTACTTC,CASSSPGTGQYEQYF
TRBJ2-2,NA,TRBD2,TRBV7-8,TGTGCCAGCAGCTTAGGCCGGACTAGCTACACCGGGGAGCTGTTTTTT,CASSLGRTSYTGELFF
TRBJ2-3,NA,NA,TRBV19,TGTGCCAGTAGAGGGACCTCCACAGATACGCAGTATTTT,CASRGTSTDTQYF
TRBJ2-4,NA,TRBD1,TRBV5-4,TGTGCCAGCAGAACCGACAGGGTCGGCATTCAGTACTTC,CASRTDRVGIQYF
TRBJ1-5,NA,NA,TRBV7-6,TGTGCCAGCAGCTTAGCCTCCGGGGGGCTAGGGCAGCCCCAGCATTTT,CASSLASGGLGQPQHF
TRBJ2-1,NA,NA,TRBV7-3,TGTGCCAGCAGCTCGCCCAGTAGCTTTTACAATGAGCAGTTCTTC,CASSSPSSFYNEQFF
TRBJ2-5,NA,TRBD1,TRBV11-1,TGTGCCAGCAGCTCCCGGGACAGTCAAGAGACCCAGTACTTC,CASSSRDSQETQYF
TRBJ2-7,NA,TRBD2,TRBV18,TGTGCCAGCTCACCCCGTCGTGGGGGGGACTCCTACGAGCAGTACTTC,CASSPRRGGDSYEQYF
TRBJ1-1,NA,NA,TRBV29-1,TGCAGCGTACAGAACACTGAAGCTTTCTTT,CSVQNTEAFF
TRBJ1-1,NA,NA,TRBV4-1,TGCGCCAGCAGCCAAGAACAAACTTGGCGTCCTGAAGCTTTCTTT,CASSQEQTWRPEAFF